The sequence of this TCR beta chain was determined in a study of T cell repertoires in cytomegalovirus infection. On the study more broadly: Public TCR beta signatures marked donors with CMV infection and the matching HLA. Study-level results: Dominating the ex vivo response were HLA-C-restricted CMV-specific TCR beta clonotypes.

The CDR3 extends over 14 amino acids. Per the germline V gene, CDR1 is GTSNPN and CDR2 is SVGIG (reference sequence). V gave up 4 bases and J gave up 3 bases, with 16 bases separating them. Details on this clonotype: Its specificity is not known.

TCRdb reprocessed the reads with MiXCR, giving one entry per CDR3 protein. The sample yields about 230,000 distinct CDR3 sequences, approximately 22% seen once. The specimen sequenced was CD8+ T cells from PBMCs. The chain links TRBV30 to TRBJ2-7; D not certain. The clonotype originates from a human donor in good health (CMV status not recorded). Some clones in this sample may be carry-over from other donors' samples. The CDR3 bases are TGTGCCTGGACAGCTGGCTGGGGAAACTACGAGCAGTACTTC. The encoded protein is CAWTAGWGNYEQYF.